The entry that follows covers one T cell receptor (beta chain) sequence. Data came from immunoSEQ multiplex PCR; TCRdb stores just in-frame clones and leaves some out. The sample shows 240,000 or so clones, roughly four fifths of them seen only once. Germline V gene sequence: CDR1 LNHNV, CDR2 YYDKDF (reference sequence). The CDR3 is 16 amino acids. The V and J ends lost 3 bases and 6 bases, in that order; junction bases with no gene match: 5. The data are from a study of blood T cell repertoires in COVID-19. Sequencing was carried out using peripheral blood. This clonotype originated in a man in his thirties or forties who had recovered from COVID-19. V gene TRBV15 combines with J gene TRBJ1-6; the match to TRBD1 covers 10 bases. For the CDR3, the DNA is TGTGCCACCAGCAGTGGGGACAGGGGTGCTAATTCACCCCTCCACTTT. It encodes CATSSGDRGANSPLHF. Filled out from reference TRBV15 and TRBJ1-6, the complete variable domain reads DAMVIQNPRYQVTQFGKPVTLSCSQTLNHNVMYWYQQKSSQAPKLLFHYYDKDFNNEADTPDNFQSRRPNTSFCFLDIRSPGLGDTAMYLCATSSGDRGANSPLHFGNGTRLTVT.